Reported below is one TCR beta chain. Its antigen is not known. The record originates from a study of cytomegalovirus exposure and HLA in healthy donors. Use of 60 Vbeta and 13 Jbeta primers characterized the PCR. This table comes from immunoSEQ multiplex PCR, and its TCRdb copy is limited to in-frame clones, with some not included. The data show about 200,000 clones, nearly 80% seen once. The CDR3 loop spans 14 amino acids. V was pared by 6 bases and J by 4 bases, with 4 bases of the junction left unmatched. Germline values: CDR1 MNHEY, CDR2 SMNVEV (reference sequence). Whole-study findings and limits: Previous analysis showed most TCR beta V segments were productive about 87% or about 30% of the time. By HLA locus, TCR association rates varied in a later analysis, with DRB1 showing the most and HLA-C the fewest. The analysis excluded some indistinguishable V segments, including TRBV6-2 and TRBV6-3. Clonal expansion was found to be greater in HLA-associated TCR beta chains than in equally common others in a later analysis.

This clonotype was obtained from a male donor in good health and CMV-seronegative. Input material: PBMCs. The chain couples TRBV27 to TRBJ1-2; TRBD1 matches 11 bases. CDR3 coding DNA: TGTGCCAGCAGCGGGACAGGGGGTGGCTATGGCTACACCTTC. It is translated as CASSGTGGGYGYTF.